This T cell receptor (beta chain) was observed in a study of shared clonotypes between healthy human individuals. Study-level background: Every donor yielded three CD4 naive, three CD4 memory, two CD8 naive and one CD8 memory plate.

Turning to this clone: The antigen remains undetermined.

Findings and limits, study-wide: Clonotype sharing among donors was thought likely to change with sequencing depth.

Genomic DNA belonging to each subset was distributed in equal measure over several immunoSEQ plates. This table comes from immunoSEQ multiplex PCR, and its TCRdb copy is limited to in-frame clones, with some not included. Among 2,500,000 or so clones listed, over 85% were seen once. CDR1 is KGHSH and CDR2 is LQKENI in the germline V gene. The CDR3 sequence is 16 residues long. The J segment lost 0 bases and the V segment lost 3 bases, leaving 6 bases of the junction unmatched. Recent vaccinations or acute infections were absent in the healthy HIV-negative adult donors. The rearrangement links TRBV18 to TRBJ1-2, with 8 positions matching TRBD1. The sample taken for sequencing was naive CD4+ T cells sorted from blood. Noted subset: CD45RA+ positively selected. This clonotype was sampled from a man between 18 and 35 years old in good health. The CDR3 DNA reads TGTGCCAGCTCACCCTCCCAGACAGGGGCTAACTATGGCTACACCTTC. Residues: CASSPSQTGANYGYTF.